These 28 T cell receptor beta chains were all obtained from the same sample, sequenced in a study of T cell responses to AZD1222 COVID-19 vaccine. Sequenced by immunoSEQ multiplex PCR; TCRdb stores in-frame clones only, minus some. The table lists some 100,000 clones, roughly 87% of them singletons, with about 17% in the top ten. The sample in question was peripheral blood, obtained on day 0 of AZD1222 vaccination. The receptors come from an adult in good health.

There are a few counts of this clone. The rearrangement joins TRBV4-1 to TRBJ1-1, with D uncertain. The CDR3 has 14 amino acids. Trimming cost V 0 bases and J 3 bases, with 8 bases left between them. The germline CDR1 and CDR2 sequences are MGHRA and YSYEKL. The chain's CDR3 is CASSQDEEYTEAFF. CDR3 nucleotide sequence: TGCGCCAGCAGCCAAGATGAGGAGTACACTGAAGCTTTCTTT.

The V and J genes are TRBV14 and TRBJ2-1, with 9 bases lining up with TRBD1. The CDR3 is 15 residues long. The V segment lost 4 bases and the J segment 8 bases; nucleotides outside the gene matches: 9. Germline lookup yields CDR1 SGHDN and CDR2 FVKESK. The CDR3 spells CASSPAGTGSHEQFF. CDR3 bases: TGTGCCAGCAGCCCGGCCGGGACAGGGTCTCATGAGCAGTTCTTC.

The chain recombines TRBV3-1 (or the pseudogene TRBV3-2) with TRBJ1-1, with 10 bases matching TRBD1. J was trimmed by 4 bases and V by 1 base; bases with no gene match: 9. The germline V gene has CDR1 LGHDT and CDR2 YNNKEL (reference sequence). This CDR3 has 17 residues. The CDR3 here is CASSQAVGTGESTEAFF. The CDR3 nucleotides are TGTGCCAGCAGCCAAGCGGTAGGGACAGGGGAGAGCACTGAAGCTTTCTTT.

The genes are TRBV27 and TRBJ2-1, with TRBD1 as a possible D gene (6 bases). Germline-derived CDR1 and CDR2 are MNHEY and SMNVEV (reference sequence). This CDR3 is built from 17 residues. Deletions cut 0 bases from V and 4 bases from J, with 16 bases between. This CDR3 reads CASSLSMGALGYNEQFF. The DNA for the CDR3 is TGTGCCAGCAGTTTATCTATGGGGGCCTTGGGGTACAATGAGCAGTTCTTC.

The V and J genes are TRBV5-4 and TRBJ2-7; D tentatively reads TRBD1 or TRBD2 (6 bases each). V was pared by 0 bases and J by 2 bases, with 9 bases between. The germline gives CDR1 SGHNT, CDR2 YYREEE (reference sequence). The CDR3 is 14 amino acids. CDR3 in amino acids: CASSLGGATYEQYF. The CDR3 DNA sequence: TGTGCCAGCAGCTTGGGGGGGGCCACCTACGAGCAGTACTTC. Full variable domain (outside the CDR3, taken from reference TRBV5-4 and TRBJ2-7): ETGVTQSPTHLIKTRGQQVTLRCSSQSGHNTVSWYQQALGQGPQFIFQYYREEENGRGNFPPRFSGLQFPNYSSELNVNALELDDSALYLCASSLGGATYEQYFGPGTRLTVT.

This chain links TRBV4-2 with TRBJ2-1; 7 bases line up with TRBD2. The CDR3 runs to 17 residues. The germline V gene has CDR1 LGHNA and CDR2 YNFKEQ. The V gene end was trimmed by 1 base and the J gene end by 6 bases; junction bases not matched to a gene: 12. The CDR3 nucleotides read TGTGCCAGCAGCCAAGGTCGAGGAGCGGGAATCTCCAATGAGCAGTTCTTC. Its protein is CASSQGRGAGISNEQFF.

This clone was observed a few times. This chain links TRBV27 with TRBJ2-7, with 10 bases aligning to TRBD1. V lost 6 bases and J lost 4; bases outside the gene matches: 9. Looked up from germline, CDR1 is MNHEY and CDR2 is SMNVEV (reference sequence). The CDR3 spans 15 residues. The CDR3 here is CASSYTGQGRYEQYF. The DNA of the CDR3 is TGTGCCAGCAGCTACACGGGACAGGGGCGGTACGAGCAGTACTTC.

This chain connects TRBV27 to TRBJ1-1; a weak D match, TRBD1 (5 bases). The CDR3 runs to 14 residues. V was shortened by 8 bases and J by 5 bases, with 18 bases between the two germline ends. The germline gives CDR1 MNHEY, CDR2 SMNVEV (reference sequence). The CDR3 coding sequence is TGTGCCAGCCGGGGCGGAATGGGGGGAACTGAAGCTTTCTTT. It specifies CASRGGMGGTEAFF.

This chain links TRBV23-1 with TRBJ1-4; D may be TRBD1 (5 bases). TRBV23-1 is an ORF, and what it does is uncertain. V was shortened by 8 bases and J by 2 bases, with 12 bases between the two germline ends. The CDR3 loop spans 14 amino acids. CDR3 bases: TGCGCCAGCTCCCCGGGACGGACTAATGAAAAACTGTTTTTT. Translated, it gives CASSPGRTNEKLFF.

This chain joins TRBV4-1 and TRBJ1-1; no definite D call. This CDR3 spans 14 amino acids. Trimming stripped 0 bases from V and 1 base from J, with 6 bases between. The V gene's germline CDR1 is MGHRA and CDR2 YSYEKL. DNA for the CDR3: TGCGCCAGCAGCCAAGAGGCGAGGAACACTGAAGCTTTCTTT. It specifies CASSQEARNTEAFF.

This sequence joins TRBV7-6 and TRBJ2-2, with 10 positions matching TRBD1. CDR1 is SGHVS and CDR2 is FNYEAQ in the germline V gene. V gave up 0 bases and J gave up 6 bases; unmatched junction bases: 4. This CDR3 comprises 16 residues. The CDR3 nucleotides read TGTGCCAGCAGCTTAGCGGGACAGGGGAAAGCCGGGGAGCTGTTTTTT. Amino acid sequence: CASSLAGQGKAGELFF.

This chain joins TRBV7-3 and TRBJ1-1, with a weak D call TRBD1 (5 bases). V was cut by 4 bases and J by 1 base, with 16 bases left in between. CDR3 size: 16 residues. The germline V gene has CDR1 SGHTA and CDR2 FQGTGA. DNA for the CDR3: TGTGCCAGCAGCTCTTTAACGGGACTCCCGAACACTGAAGCTTTCTTT. Its protein is CASSSLTGLPNTEAFF.

The V and J genes are TRBV28 and TRBJ2-7; 9 nucleotides line up with TRBD1. Germline V gene sequence: CDR1 MDHEN, CDR2 SYDVKM. There are 18 residues in the CDR3. V trimming: 6 bases; J trimming: 2 bases; junction bases outside the gene matches: 17. In nucleotides, the CDR3 is TGTGCCAGCAGCTCCGCGGTGAACACAGGGGGCAAACCCTACGAGCAGTACTTC. Translating gives CASSSAVNTGGKPYEQYF.

The genes are TRBV7-9 and TRBJ2-6; 10 bases are shared with TRBD1. The V gene's germline CDR1 is SEHNR and CDR2 FQNEAQ (reference sequence). V lost 5 bases, J lost 3 bases, and 10 bases stayed unmatched. This CDR3 spans 18 amino acids. In nucleotides, the CDR3 is TGTGCCAGCAGCGCCGGGACAGGGGTTTTTGGTGGGGCCAACGTCCTGACTTTC. It translates to CASSAGTGVFGGANVLTF.

The J gene is TRBJ1-2, the V gene TRBV6-5; D unclear. Per germline, CDR1 MNHEY and CDR2 SVGAGI. V lost 6 bases and J lost 4, with 6 bases in between. The CDR3 is 11 amino acids. In nucleotides, the CDR3 is TGTGCCAGCAGGCGGGCCTATGGCTACACCTTC. Translating gives CASRRAYGYTF.

This clone showed up just once. The chain links TRBV6-2 or TRBV6-3 to TRBJ2-7; D gene ambiguous. Trimming cost V 5 bases and J 3 bases, with 14 bases left between them. Germline V CDR1 and CDR2: MNHEY, SVGEGT. The CDR3 has 14 amino acids. The CDR3, as DNA: TGTGCCAGCAGTCCAAGCGAGACGGGCTACGAGCAGTACTTC. It encodes CASSPSETGYEQYF.

The V call is TRBV10-1, the J call TRBJ1-1; TRBD1 aligns across 9 bases. J gave up 11 bases and V 5 bases, and 9 bases lay outside the gene matches. This CDR3 contains 13 residues. Germline lookup yields CDR1 WNHNN and CDR2 SYGVQD (reference sequence). CDR3 DNA: TGCGCCAGCAGTACCTCGGGACAGGGTCGCGCTTTCTTT. Encoded protein: CASSTSGQGRAFF.

V and J are TRBV5-4 and TRBJ2-3; 9 bases match TRBD2. The CDR3 spans 15 residues. CDR1 is SGHNT, CDR2 YYREEE, per germline (reference sequence). V was pared by 2 bases and J by 4 bases, with 5 bases of the junction left unmatched. The chain's CDR3 is CASSLAGGGADTQYF. The CDR3, as DNA: TGTGCCAGCAGCTTAGCGGGAGGTGGCGCAGATACGCAGTATTTT.

This clone was recorded a few times. The J gene is TRBJ2-7, the V gene TRBV21-1; the table calls TRBD2, which could not be checked here. TRBV21-1 is designated a pseudogene. This CDR3 region has 14 residues. The CDR3 DNA reads as TGTGCCAGCAGCAAACAGGCGGGGAACTACGAGCAGTACTTC. This sequence encodes CASSKQAGNYEQYF.

This clone was recorded only once. The rearrangement joins TRBV29-1 to TRBJ1-1, with TRBD1 matching 8 bases. The CDR3 totals 18 residues. CDR1 SQVTM and CDR2 ANQGSEA come from the germline V gene. V gave up 2 bases and J gave up 3 bases; unmatched junction bases: 17. This CDR3 is CSVERPSGGALVDTEAFF. The CDR3 nucleotides are TGCAGCGTTGAAAGGCCGTCAGGGGGCGCACTGGTGGACACTGAAGCTTTCTTT.

The gene calls are TRBV7-6 and TRBJ2-5, with TRBD1 matching 7 bases. Trimming took 1 base from V and 6 from J; bases not matched to a gene: 11. Per the germline V gene, CDR1 is SGHVS and CDR2 is FNYEAQ. The CDR3 runs to 16 residues. The CDR3 spells CASSLVGQAGEKTQYF. DNA for the CDR3: TGTGCCAGCAGCTTAGTCGGACAGGCCGGAGAGAAGACCCAGTACTTC.

V gene TRBV10-2 combines with J gene TRBJ2-7, with 9 bases aligning to TRBD2. This CDR3 spans 13 amino acids. Germline trimming cut 7 bases from V and 1 base from J; bases unmatched to any gene: 2. The germline gives CDR1 WSHSY, CDR2 SAAADI. This CDR3 is CASKTSGSYEQYF. The CDR3 nucleotides are TGCGCCAGCAAAACTAGCGGGTCCTACGAGCAGTACTTC.

The J gene is TRBJ2-7, the V gene TRBV5-1, with D perhaps matching TRBD2 (6 bases). The V end lost 6 bases, the J end lost 2 bases, and 12 bases lay between the germline ends. The CDR3 totals 13 residues. The germline CDR1 and CDR2 sequences are SGHRS and YFSETQ. The CDR3 bases are TGCGCCAGCAATGGGGGGAACACCTACGAGCAGTACTTC. It yields the protein CASNGGNTYEQYF.

Notes on this clone: Other DNA sequences within the sample encode an identical CDR3. V gene TRBV28 combines with J gene TRBJ2-7; the D is unclear. Germline-derived CDR1 and CDR2 are MDHEN and SYDVKM. Trimming took off 3 bases at V and 1 base at J, with 4 bases between the two ends. The CDR3 is 12 amino acids. The CDR3 loop is CASSFSSYEQYF. The CDR3 bases are TGTGCCAGCAGTTTCTCGTCCTACGAGCAGTACTTC.

The chain has TRBV5-1 and TRBJ2-2; possibly TRBD1 for D (6 bases). Trimming removed 4 bases at V and 4 bases at J, with 11 bases between. Germline loops: CDR1 SGHRS, CDR2 YFSETQ. The CDR3 is made up of 14 amino acids. The CDR3 DNA follows: TGCGCCAGCAGCGCCGGACAGATCACCGGGGAGCTGTTTTTT. Translating it yields CASSAGQITGELFF. The complete variable domain, with remaining parts taken from reference TRBV5-1 and TRBJ2-2, reads KAGVTQTPRYLIKTRGQQVTLSCSPISGHRSVSWYQQTPGQGLQFLFEYFSETQRNKGNFPGRFSGRQFSNSRSEMNVSTLELGDSALYLCASSAGQITGELFFGEGSRLTVL.

This sequence joins TRBV6-2 or TRBV6-3 and TRBJ2-7, with D tentatively TRBD1 or TRBD2 (6 bases each). Trimming took 6 bases from V and 3 from J, leaving 18 bases between them. The CDR3 has 15 amino acids. The V gene's germline CDR1 is MNHEY and CDR2 SVGEGT. The CDR3 here is CASRPMVGGFYEQYF. In nucleotides, the CDR3 is TGTGCCAGCAGGCCTATGGTAGGGGGGTTCTACGAGCAGTACTTC.

This chain links TRBV11-2 with TRBJ2-1; 16 positions agree with TRBD2. The CDR3 is made up of 14 amino acids. V shed 5 bases, J shed 14 bases, and the junction held 6 bases outside the gene matches. Germline V lookup: CDR1 SGHAT, CDR2 FQNNGV. The CDR3 sequence: CASSPGLAGGQEFF. The CDR3 DNA is TGTGCCAGCAGCCCGGGACTAGCGGGAGGGCAGGAGTTCTTC.

This chain joins TRBV6-5 and TRBJ2-5; D is uncertain. The V end was cut by 5 bases, the J end by 5 bases, with 9 bases between. Germline-derived CDR1 and CDR2 are MNHEY and SVGAGI. This CDR3 contains 12 residues. CDR3 coding DNA: TGTGCCAGCAGTAAAAGCCGGGAGACCCAGTACTTC. Translating it yields CASSKSRETQYF.